This T cell receptor beta chain was retrieved from a study of T cells in Graves' hyperthyroidism and ophthalmopathy. Study-level findings and limits: Through a model of 13 V-J features, ophthalmopathy was separated from stable hyperthyroidism. Appearing also in blood were most of the thyroid clonotypes expanded above 0.001.

Patients aged 18 to 65 had newly diagnosed hyperthyroidism lasting under 2 months. Exclusions: uncontrolled infection, other autoimmune disease, pregnancy, lactation. The V end lost 3 bases, the J end lost 5 bases, and 16 bases lay between the germline ends. Germline CDR1 LGHNT, CDR2 FRNRAP. The CDR3 is made up of 16 amino acids. RNA transcripts were the template for amplifying TCR beta CDR3 regions. First-round RT-PCR of the TCR CDR3 relied on the HTBI primer set. TCRdb recomputed calls from the multiplex PCR reads with MiXCR, one row per CDR3 protein. The sample has some 200,000 distinct CDR3 sequences; approximately 17% are singletons. This clonotype was recorded at least ten times. The antigen is undetermined.

This clonotype was obtained from a man aged 45-65 years with Graves' hyperthyroidism. V and J are TRBV12-5 and TRBJ1-4; D may be TRBD1 (6 bases). The material sequenced was blood. As DNA, the CDR3 is TGTGCTAGTGGTTTCTCCGTAGACAGGACGAATGAAAAACTGTTTTTT. Translating gives CASGFSVDRTNEKLFF.